This T cell receptor beta chain was profiled in a study of human T cells and chemical hapten exposure. TCRdb itself ran the RACE reads through MiXCR, one entry per CDR3 protein. Counted here are about 84,000 distinct CDR3 sequences, 8.5% to 12% occurring once; the ten biggest clones make up approximately 5%. Germline CDR1 DFQATT, CDR2 SNEGSKA (reference sequence). The trim removed 5 bases at V and 6 bases at J, leaving 10 bases unmatched. The CDR3 length is 14 residues. The sample's time point: patch test 2, 6 weeks after DPC sensitization. Treatment: therapeutic diphenylcyclopropenone sensitization with weekly scalp DPC.

This sample comprised whole blood, obtained in connection with sensitization to the hapten diphenylcyclopropenone (DPC). V gene TRBV20-1 combines with J gene TRBJ2-1; 7 bases line up with TRBD2. The clonotype originates from a woman between 45 and 65 years old with alopecia areata. Some clones in this sample may be carry-over from other donors' samples. CDR3 protein: CSARGLVLGNEQFF. CDR3 DNA sequence: TGCAGTGCTCGCGGACTAGTGCTTGGCAATGAGCAGTTCTTC.